This passage covers 20 T cell receptor beta chains from one sample sequenced in a study of OX40 agonist ivuxolimab in advanced cancers. This table comes from immunoSEQ multiplex PCR, and its TCRdb copy is limited to in-frame clones, with some not included. The table has approximately 33,000 clones, about 88% seen once. The material sequenced was CD4+ or CD8+ T cells sorted from blood, taken in a trial of the OX40 agonist ivuxolimab. The receptors shown here come from an adult with an advanced solid tumor such as melanoma, head and neck, liver or kidney cancer.

This clone appeared once. This chain uses TRBV4-1 with TRBJ2-1, with a weak D call TRBD1 (5 bases). Germline CDR1 and CDR2: MGHRA and YSYEKL. The CDR3 length is 14 residues. Trimming took 1 base from V and 2 from J, leaving 6 bases between them. CDR3 residues: CASSQAGTYNEQFF. The CDR3 nucleotides are TGCGCCAGCAGCCAAGCAGGGACCTACAATGAGCAGTTCTTC.

The gene calls are TRBV5-4 and TRBJ2-3; TRBD1 aligns across 10 bases. V lost 5 bases to trimming and J lost 1 base; unmatched junction nucleotides: 7. The germline V gene has CDR1 SGHNT and CDR2 YYREEE (reference sequence). This CDR3 contains 16 residues. For the CDR3, the DNA is TGTGCCAGCAGACGGACAGGGGGAGGACGCACAGATACGCAGTATTTT. It encodes CASRRTGGGRTDTQYF.

The chain has TRBV28 and TRBJ1-1, with a tentative D call TRBD1 (5 bases). The CDR3 length is 13 residues. The germline CDR1 and CDR2 sequences are MDHEN and SYDVKM. V dropped 1 base and J dropped 10 bases, with 13 bases sitting between them. This CDR3 is CASSLLQVGIAFF. The CDR3 nucleotides are TGTGCCAGCAGTTTATTACAGGTGGGGATAGCTTTCTTT.

The chain employs TRBV29-1 and TRBJ2-5; 8 bases match TRBD2. The CDR3 loop spans 18 amino acids. Germline CDR1 SQVTM, CDR2 ANQGSEA. The junction had 16 bases not matched to a gene; V was cut back by 0 bases and J by 4 bases. The CDR3 nucleotides read TGCAGCGTTGAAGATGACTGGGGTAGCGGGACCCACAGAGAGACCCAGTACTTC. It translates to CSVEDDWGSGTHRETQYF.

The chain has TRBV27 and TRBJ2-2; 8 bases fit TRBD2. CDR1 MNHEY and CDR2 SMNVEV come from the germline V gene (reference sequence). This CDR3 is built from 17 residues. V trimming: 6 bases; J trimming: 5 bases; junction bases outside the gene matches: 14. The chain's CDR3 is CASRPNGAPGGTGELFF. The CDR3, as DNA: TGTGCCAGCAGACCTAACGGCGCTCCGGGGGGGACCGGGGAGCTGTTTTTT.

The CDR3 DNA reads TGCAGCGCCAAGCTAGCGGGAGGTCCTATATACTACTTC. Translation gives CSAKLAGGPIYYF. The chain has TRBV29-1 and TRBJ2-7, with 11 bases identical to TRBD2. Germline V gene sequence: CDR1 SQVTM, CDR2 ANQGSEA. With V trimmed by 7 bases and J by 13 bases, 15 bases remained unmatched. The CDR3 has 13 residues.

V and J are TRBV7-9 and TRBJ2-1; tentative D call: TRBD2 (6 bases). The germline CDR1 and CDR2 sequences are SEHNR and FQNEAQ (reference sequence). There are 15 residues in the CDR3. V was shortened by 4 bases and J by 5 bases, with 15 bases between the two germline ends. The CDR3 sequence is CASSSPGLPDNEQFF. CDR3 DNA sequence: TGTGCCAGCAGCTCACCGGGACTCCCGGACAATGAGCAGTTCTTC.

In this sample, this clone turned up a few times. V gene TRBV2 combines with J gene TRBJ2-7; 7 bases map to TRBD2. This CDR3 is built from 12 residues. Germline CDR1 SNHLY, CDR2 FYNNEI. After removal of 7 bases from V and 2 bases from J, the junction contained 2 bases not matched to a gene. CDR3 sequence reads: CASTGLAYEQYF. CDR3 coding DNA: TGTGCCAGCACTGGACTAGCCTACGAGCAGTACTTC.

The chain uses TRBV11-2 and TRBJ2-7; D might be TRBD2 (5 bases). This CDR3 comprises 15 residues. Trimming removed 0 bases from V and 2 bases from J, with 11 bases in between. Germline CDR1 reads SGHAT; CDR2 reads FQNNGV. The CDR3 sequence: CASSLDRGSPYEQYF. CDR3 sequence (DNA): TGTGCCAGCAGCTTAGATCGGGGAAGTCCCTACGAGCAGTACTTC.

The rearrangement links TRBV4-1 to TRBJ1-4; D is ambiguous. CDR3 length equals 15 residues. Trimming took 0 bases from V and 6 from J, leaving 11 bases between them. Germline CDR1 reads MGHRA; CDR2 reads YSYEKL. The CDR3: CASSQEGIVDEKLFF. CDR3 DNA sequence: TGCGCCAGCAGCCAAGAAGGGATCGTGGATGAAAAACTGTTTTTT.

The rearrangement joins TRBV6-5 to TRBJ2-7; weak D call: TRBD1 (6 bases). This CDR3 contains 14 residues. V was clipped by 2 bases and J by 0 bases, with 8 bases between them. CDR1 is MNHEY and CDR2 is SVGAGI in the germline V gene. CDR3 loop: CASSYQGSSYEQYF. The CDR3 bases are TGTGCCAGCAGTTACCAGGGGTCCTCCTACGAGCAGTACTTC.

The rearrangement links TRBV19 to TRBJ1-1; tentatively, D is TRBD1 (6 bases). V shed 4 bases and J shed 2 bases, with 11 bases lying between them. The CDR3 contains 14 residues. The germline CDR1 and CDR2 sequences are LNHDA and SQIVND (reference sequence). The chain's CDR3 is CASSKQGINTEAFF. As DNA, the CDR3 is TGTGCCAGTAGTAAGCAGGGGATAAACACTGAAGCTTTCTTT.

V gene TRBV4-3 combines with J gene TRBJ1-2, with a possible D match to TRBD1 (5 bases). With 2 bases removed from V and 1 base from J, the gap between germline ends came to 17 bases. This CDR3 has 17 residues. Germline V gene data show CDR1 as LGHNA and CDR2 as YSLEER. This chain's CDR3 is CASSQSHHSGNNYGYTF. CDR3 nucleotides: TGCGCCAGCAGCCAATCGCATCATTCAGGGAATAACTATGGCTACACCTTC.

The DNA of the CDR3 is TGCAGCTCGCTCAGTAATTACGAGCAGTACTTC. Protein product: CSSLSNYEQYF. V is TRBV29-1 and J is TRBJ2-7; the D is unclear. Germline V gene lookup returns CDR1 SQVTM and CDR2 ANQGSEA. The CDR3 totals 11 residues. Between the trimmed V and J ends, which lost 8 bases and 4 bases, there was a span of 12 bases.

The rearrangement links TRBV4-1 to TRBJ2-3; TRBD2 matches 10 bases. Germline assignment: CDR1 MGHRA and CDR2 YSYEKL. This CDR3 contains 18 residues. V was pared by 1 base and J by 3 bases, with 10 bases of the junction left unmatched. As DNA, the CDR3 is TGCGCCAGCAGCCAAGTGGGAACTAGCGGGATAGGGACAGATACGCAGTATTTT. Translated, it gives CASSQVGTSGIGTDTQYF.

This clone was seen a single time. The same CDR3 is also encoded by other DNA sequences in this sample. The CDR3 region has the DNA TGTGCCAGCAGTTTCATGGCGGCGCAGTACTTC. It translates to CASSFMAAQYF. The chain uses TRBV28 and TRBJ2-7; D gene uncertain. Germline assignment: CDR1 MDHEN and CDR2 SYDVKM. V dropped 3 bases and J dropped 9 bases, with 9 bases sitting between them. This CDR3 contains 11 residues.

This sequence joins TRBV19 and TRBJ1-2; 10 positions agree with TRBD1. The germline CDR1 and CDR2 sequences are LNHDA and SQIVND (reference sequence). CDR3 length equals 20 residues. Trimming cost V 3 bases and J 4 bases; bases outside gene matches: 20. The CDR3 DNA reads TGTGCCAGTAGTATGTGGGGATCATCGCTCCACGGGACAGGGGTCTATGGCTACACCTTC. Translation gives CASSMWGSSLHGTGVYGYTF.

V is TRBV27 and J is TRBJ1-2, with D tentatively TRBD1 (5 bases). Germline CDR1 reads MNHEY; CDR2 reads SMNVEV (reference sequence). V was trimmed by 4 bases and J by 4 bases, leaving 13 bases between them. The CDR3 covers 14 residues. The CDR3 region is CASSSRGSGYGYTF. CDR3 coding DNA: TGTGCCAGCAGTTCTAGGGGTTCAGGCTATGGCTACACCTTC.

The chain couples TRBV4-3 to TRBJ1-2; 7 bases agree with TRBD1. The CDR3 is made up of 14 amino acids. Germline V gives CDR1 LGHNA, CDR2 YSLEER. V trimming: 3 bases; J trimming: 5 bases; junction bases outside the gene matches: 6. The CDR3 is CASSQAGQEYGYTF. DNA of the CDR3: TGCGCCAGCAGCCAGGCTGGACAGGAGTATGGCTACACCTTC.

V usage is TRBV6-4 and J usage is TRBJ2-3; D is unresolved. V was trimmed by 3 bases and J by 2 bases, leaving 6 bases between them. This CDR3 has 13 residues. Per germline, CDR1 MRHNA and CDR2 SNTAGT. CDR3 in amino acids: CASSEKVTDTQYF. CDR3 sequence (DNA): TGTGCCAGCAGTGAAAAGGTCACAGATACGCAGTATTTT.